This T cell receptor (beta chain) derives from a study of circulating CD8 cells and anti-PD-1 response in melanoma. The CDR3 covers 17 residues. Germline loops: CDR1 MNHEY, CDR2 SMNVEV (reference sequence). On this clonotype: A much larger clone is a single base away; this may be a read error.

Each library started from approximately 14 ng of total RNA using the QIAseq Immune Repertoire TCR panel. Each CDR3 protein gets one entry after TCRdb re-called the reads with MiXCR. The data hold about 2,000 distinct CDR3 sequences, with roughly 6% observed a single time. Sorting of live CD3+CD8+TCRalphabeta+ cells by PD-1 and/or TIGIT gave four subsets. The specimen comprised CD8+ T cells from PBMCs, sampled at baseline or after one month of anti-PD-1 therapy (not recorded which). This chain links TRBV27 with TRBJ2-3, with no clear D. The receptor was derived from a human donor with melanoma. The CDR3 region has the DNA TGTACCAGCAGTTTAATTTTGGAGCACCCTAGCACAGATACGCAGTATTTT. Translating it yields CTSSLILEHPSTDTQYF.